This TCR beta chain was captured in a study of cytomegalovirus exposure and HLA in healthy donors (dated by TCRdb to the late 2010s). Regarding the complete study: According to an earlier analysis of a few hundred of the donors, about 190 million T cells yielded over 100 million unique TCR beta sequences and around 280 Gb of sequence data. About 280 gigabases of sequencing data and tens of millions of unique TCR sequences made up an early release that covered approximately 620 HLA-typed donors. Of the roughly 400 genotyped donors, over 80% were placed in the genetic ancestry cluster associated with self-reported Caucasian donors. The study aimed to test whether signatures of past pathogen exposure could be identified by cataloging public T cell receptors. The study used immunosequencing to profile the T cell repertoires of 666 subjects and linked those repertoires to cytomegalovirus serostatus. A separate validation cohort of roughly 120 different subjects was used in addition to the roughly 670-subject first cohort. To predict cytomegalovirus infection status, the study combined high-throughput TCR immunosequencing, statistical association of individual TCRs with disease status, and machine learning. A later analysis re-analyzed previously published TCR beta repertoires from 500 to 700 donors and added high-resolution HLA genotyping to study TCR occurrence patterns. Rather than drawing on any new phenotypic data, the later analysis identified candidate immune exposures from TCR beta sequences and the way those sequences occurred across donors. In an earlier analysis of roughly 540 of the donors, high-throughput TCR beta sequencing was used to judge whether each TCR beta V gene segment behaved as functional or pseudogenic. Donor age, sex, ethnicity and CMV serostatus were compiled together with the repertoire data. A later genetic analysis used genome-wide SNP genotypes for about three fifths of the roughly 700 donors, treating that subset as a discovery cohort. Every discovery cohort repertoire had been produced on one sequencing platform. HLA typing included class I and class II loci at four-digit resolution. Typing coverage differed by locus: A, B, C, DRB1 and DQB1 were typed in roughly 620-630 donors, DQA1 in 522, DPA1 in some 610, and DPB1 in approximately 450. About five DR-DQ haplotypes were handled as single units for association and clustering because linkage in the cohort was strong. Across approximately 400 genotyped donors of the cohort, an average of about 240,000 unique TCR beta nucleotide sequences per donor were sequenced, and 15% to 20% of those sequences were non-productive.

In total, fewer than 750 healthy bone marrow donors made up the cohort. At the time of sampling, all cohort members were nominally healthy, though unrecorded immune exposures were likely present. The donor was CMV seropositive and belonged to the group of 270 or so seropositive cohort members. Every donor gave a peripheral blood sample, and the peripheral blood mononuclear cells from that sample were used for TCR beta sequencing. The Qiagen DNeasy Blood Extraction Kit was used to extract genomic DNA from the blood cell samples. V is shortened by 5 bases, J by 0 bases, and the region joining them spans 13 bases. CDR1 and CDR2 are read off the germline V gene as KGHSH and LQKENI. The CDR3 runs 15 residues from the cysteine to the phenylalanine. Solely the CDR3 DNA is kept, with 45 bases framed from the first base. The paper's findings and limits, for the study overall: In both the original and validation cohorts, the classifier was reported to diagnose cytomegalovirus status with high specificity and sensitivity. According to a later genetic analysis, donors in an Asian-associated ancestry cluster had fewer N-insertions in productive TCRs than the roughly 700-donor mean. CMV serostatus was the only immune exposure information available for the cohort. A further reported finding was that TCR beta sequences accurately predicted the HLA-A and HLA-B alleles for most subjects in the first cohort. Some IMGT-functional V segments, including TRBV6-2 and TRBV6-3, could not be distinguished by the 87-base-pair reads and were therefore excluded. Because some donors lacked HLA typing at each locus, the association tests relied only on the typed subset. A cluster of highly shared sequence variants was judged likely to be a technical artifact of the sequencing pipeline. According to the authors, the approach could potentially be generalized to other disease states and immunological phenotypes. In a later analysis, most CMV-associated TCR beta chains were found to appear HLA-restricted, with HLA associations seemingly driven largely by CMV exposure. In the study, some 160 TCR beta chains were listed as associated with cytomegalovirus. Specific HLA alleles were associated with 15,000 to 20,000 TCR beta sequences at a false discovery rate of 0.05 in a later analysis. Presence/absence analyses assumed roughly uniform sequencing depth across donors, an assumption that may not hold. A few of the identified cytomegalovirus-associated TCR beta chains were confirmed in vitro to be specific for cytomegalovirus antigens. Assigning TCR associations to individual alleles was difficult when HLA alleles, especially DR and DQ, strongly co-occurred. Compared with equally common non-associated chains, HLA-associated TCR beta chains in a later analysis were more clonally expanded and had lower generation probabilities. In a later analysis, the rate of TCR association differed among HLA loci, with DRB1 alleles having the most associated TCRs and HLA-C alleles having the fewest. Across donors, most TCR sequences were observed very rarely, whereas some public TCRs were present in many individuals. In an earlier analysis of about 540 of the donors, most TCR beta V segments were observed in productive rearrangements about 90% or about 30% of the time, broadly matching IMGT annotations. A later genetic analysis associated a missense DCLRE1C variant with V-gene and J-gene trimming of TCR beta chains, and an independent cohort replicated the association. In a later analysis, several top co-occurrence clusters were reported to appear linked to parvovirus B19, influenza, CMV and Epstein-Barr virus. Linkage disequilibrium might explain the correlated functional status among segregating V segments, but an unknown experimental factor could not be excluded. This cohort had only TCR beta chains sequenced, and the lack of alpha or paired-chain data limited which features could be detected. Because counts were too low, approximately 15 rarely observed V segments, including chromosome 9 orphons, were excluded from the earlier analysis of 587 of the donors.

Library preparation was by the immunoSEQ multiplex PCR assay. The multiplex PCR relied on a mix of 60 forward primers for TCR Vbeta segments and 13 reverse primers for TCR Jbeta segments. The CDR3 region of rearranged TCR beta genes was amplified from genomic DNA with a multiplex PCR assay. On the Illumina HiSeq System, the amplified TCR beta libraries were sequenced as 87-base-pair reads. Regarding the original processing steps: A later analysis counted tens of millions of unique TCR beta chains across the 666 repertoires, and around 9.9 million of these chains were shared by at least two donors. Raw reads were error-corrected and collapsed into unique sequences with a nearest-neighbor algorithm that merged closely related sequences to remove PCR and sequencing errors. CDR3 sequences were aligned to IMGT reference sequences to assign V, D and J gene segments. For a sequence to be retained, a match of at least six nucleotides to both a V gene segment and a J gene segment was required. A rearrangement was called productive if the CDR3 had no stop codons and remained in frame with V and J, and every other rearrangement was called non-productive. CDR3 was defined by IMGT convention, running from the second conserved V-encoded cysteine to the conserved J-encoded phenylalanine. The earlier analysis of about 590 of the donors excluded sequences that lacked an unambiguous match to a single V gene segment. An earlier analysis of about 590 of the donors classified V segments as functional when productive rearrangements were above 56.7% and as segregating when the standard deviation between donors was above 5%. A statistical classification framework was built for diagnosing cytomegalovirus status from the catalog of TCR beta chain sequences. In a later analysis, V and J genes were assigned by comparing TCR nucleotide sequences against IMGT/GENE-DB human TR gene sequences. In a later analysis, CDR3 sequences and most-parsimonious VDJ recombination scenarios were assigned using the TCRdist pipeline. In a later analysis, every TCR beta chain was defined by the combination of its CDR3 amino acid sequence and its V-gene family, and reads without a unique V-gene family were dropped. A later analysis removed 550 to 650 highly shared, low-generation-probability nucleotide sequences to deal with suspected cross-contamination and a sequencing artifact. In a later analysis, a clonal expansion index was calculated for each public chain from normalized within-repertoire ranks of inferred template counts. In a later analysis, generation probabilities were computed with a VDJ recombination model fitted to out-of-frame rearrangements, and the resulting probabilities were checked against IGoR. Hypergeometric tests were used in a later analysis to score TCR-TCR, TCR-HLA and TCR-CMV co-occurrence, with a repertoire-size bias correction applied to the TCR pairs. False discovery rates were estimated in a later analysis by permuting HLA or CMV assignments 20 times. In a later analysis, co-occurring TCRs were grouped using DBSCAN, and TCRdist sequence similarity was added for clustering within HLA-allele-positive subsets. Repertoires with fewer than 30,000 or more than 120,000 public chains were left out of co-occurrence clustering, as were about 5 repertoires with anomalous nucleotide sharing. TCRdb stores this immuneACCESS table with in-frame sequences only. Part of the clones is absent; in the studies checked, under half of the shortfall reflects unresolved V genes, and no reason is known for the rest. The D gene and trimming were derived from the DNA, and the V and J assignments and clone size from that table. The sample yields about 140,000 clones; roughly 74% were counted once. The ten largest clones take up about 10% of the sample.

As for this clone: Its target antigen remains unknown. There are no base qualities to consult, and no much larger clone falls within one base.

The sequencing input was PBMCs. This chain is built from TRBV18 and TRBJ1-1; the D gene is perhaps TRBD1, from 5 matching bases. This sequence was found in a man aged 18 to 30 in good health and CMV-seropositive. The encoded CDR3 is CASSYGGVLNTEAFF. The nucleotides are TGTGCCAGCTCATACGGGGGGGTCCTGAACACTGAAGCTTTCTTT.